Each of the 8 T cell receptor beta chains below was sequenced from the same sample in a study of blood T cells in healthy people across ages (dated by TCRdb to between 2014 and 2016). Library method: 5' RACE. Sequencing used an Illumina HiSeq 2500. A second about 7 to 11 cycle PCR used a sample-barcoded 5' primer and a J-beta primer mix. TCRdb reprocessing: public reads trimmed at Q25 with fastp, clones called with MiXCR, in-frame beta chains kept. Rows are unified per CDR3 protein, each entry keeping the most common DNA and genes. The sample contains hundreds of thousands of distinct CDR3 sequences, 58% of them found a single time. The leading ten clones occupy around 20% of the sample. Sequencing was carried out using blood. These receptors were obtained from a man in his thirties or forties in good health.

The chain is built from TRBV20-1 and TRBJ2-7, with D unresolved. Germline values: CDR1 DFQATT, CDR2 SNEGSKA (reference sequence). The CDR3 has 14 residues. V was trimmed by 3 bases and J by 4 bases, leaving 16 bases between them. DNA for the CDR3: TGCAGTGCTAGTGGGGAACTCGGCCGTTACGAGCAGTACTTC. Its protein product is CSASGELGRYEQYF.

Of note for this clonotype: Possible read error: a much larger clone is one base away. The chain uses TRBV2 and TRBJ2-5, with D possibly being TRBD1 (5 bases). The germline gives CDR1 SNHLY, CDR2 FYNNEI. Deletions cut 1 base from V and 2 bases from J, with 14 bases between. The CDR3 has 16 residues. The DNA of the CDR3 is TGTGCCAGCAGTGAAGGGGCAGGGTGGAAACAAGAGACCCAGTACTTC. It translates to CASSEGAGWKQETQYF. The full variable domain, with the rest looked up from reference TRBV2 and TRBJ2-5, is EPEVTQTPSHQVTQMGQEVILRCVPISNHLYFYWYRQILGQKVEFLVSFYNNEISEKSEIFDDQFSVERPDGSNFTLKIRSTKLEDSAMYFCASSEGAGWKQETQYFGPGTRLLVL.

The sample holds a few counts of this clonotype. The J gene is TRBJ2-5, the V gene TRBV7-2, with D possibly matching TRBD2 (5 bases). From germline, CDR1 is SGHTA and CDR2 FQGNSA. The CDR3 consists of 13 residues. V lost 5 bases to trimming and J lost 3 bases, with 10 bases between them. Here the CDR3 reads CASSTERKETQYF. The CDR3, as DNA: TGTGCCAGCAGCACCGAGCGGAAAGAGACCCAGTACTTC.

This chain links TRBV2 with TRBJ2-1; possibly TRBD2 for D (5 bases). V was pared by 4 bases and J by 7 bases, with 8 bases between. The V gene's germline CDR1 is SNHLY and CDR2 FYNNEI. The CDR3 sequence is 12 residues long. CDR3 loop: CASSGRGNEQFF. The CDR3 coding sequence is TGTGCCAGCAGTGGACGAGGGAATGAGCAGTTCTTC.

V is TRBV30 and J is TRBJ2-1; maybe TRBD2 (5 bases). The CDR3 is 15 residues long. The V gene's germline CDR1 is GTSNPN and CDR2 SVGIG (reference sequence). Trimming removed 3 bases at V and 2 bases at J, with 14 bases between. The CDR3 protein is CAWRSRVGTYNEQFF. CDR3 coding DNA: TGTGCCTGGAGATCGAGGGTCGGGACCTACAATGAGCAGTTCTTC. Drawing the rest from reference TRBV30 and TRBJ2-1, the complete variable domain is SQTIHQWPATLVQPVGSPLSLECTVEGTSNPNLYWYRQAAGRGLQLLFYSVGIGQISSEVPQNLSASRPQDRQFILSSKKLLLSDSGFYLCAWRSRVGTYNEQFFGPGTRLTVL.

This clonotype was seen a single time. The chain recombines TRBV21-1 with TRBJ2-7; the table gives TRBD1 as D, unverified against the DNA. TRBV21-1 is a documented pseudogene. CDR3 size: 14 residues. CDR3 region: CASSPRTANYEQYF. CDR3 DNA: TGTGCCAGCAGCCCTCGGACAGCCAACTACGAGCAGTACTTC.

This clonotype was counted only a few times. The CDR3 DNA is TGTGCCAGCAGAACCAAGTCGTCCGGGACCGGCTACGAGCAGTACTTC. Amino acids: CASRTKSSGTGYEQYF. The J gene is TRBJ2-7, the V gene TRBV6-5; possibly TRBD1 or TRBD2 for D (5 bases each). The CDR3 contains 16 residues. Trimming removed 6 bases from V and 3 bases from J, with 21 bases in between. Germline-derived CDR1 and CDR2 are MNHEY and SVGAGI.

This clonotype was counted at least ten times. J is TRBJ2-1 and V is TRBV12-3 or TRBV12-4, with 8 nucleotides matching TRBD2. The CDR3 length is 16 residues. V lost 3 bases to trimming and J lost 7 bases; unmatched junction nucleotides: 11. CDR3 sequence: CASSLEGTGRGNEQFF. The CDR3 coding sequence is TGTGCCAGCAGTTTGGAGGGAACCGGGAGGGGGAATGAGCAGTTCTTC.